This T cell receptor beta chain is drawn from a study of metastatic and nonmetastatic thyroid tumors. Background on the study: The authors compared repertoires across blood and tumor or nodule tissue from malignant and benign thyroid patients. Regarding the study as a whole: Benign nodules were reported to have significantly lower TCR beta diversity than malignant thyroid tumors, in blood and tumor.

None of the patients had undergone any treatment ahead of thyroid surgery. To note about this clone: The antigen remains undetermined.

Original data processing: CDR3 was compared across clinicopathological groups, and the resulting differences were used to build a distant-metastasis classifier for papillary thyroid cancer. MiXCR re-clonotyped the PCR reads for TCRdb. TCRdb's processing, not the study's, gives the V and J calls here. This sample carries 85,000 to 100,000 clones, 12% of them seen once, and the ten largest clones take roughly 10%. V was trimmed by 4 bases and J by 7 bases, leaving 11 bases between them. The germline V gene encodes CDR1 SNHLY and CDR2 FYNNEI. The CDR3 covers 13 residues. The chain is built from TRBV2 and TRBJ1-5, with D possibly TRBD1 on 6 matching bases. Sequencing was carried out using blood. The receptor was isolated from a female donor with papillary thyroid cancer or a benign thyroid nodule (not recorded which). Some clones in this sample may be carry-over from other donors' samples. CDR3 amino acids: CASSGNRAQPQHF. DNA for the CDR3: TGTGCCAGCAGTGGAAACAGGGCCCAGCCCCAGCATTTT.